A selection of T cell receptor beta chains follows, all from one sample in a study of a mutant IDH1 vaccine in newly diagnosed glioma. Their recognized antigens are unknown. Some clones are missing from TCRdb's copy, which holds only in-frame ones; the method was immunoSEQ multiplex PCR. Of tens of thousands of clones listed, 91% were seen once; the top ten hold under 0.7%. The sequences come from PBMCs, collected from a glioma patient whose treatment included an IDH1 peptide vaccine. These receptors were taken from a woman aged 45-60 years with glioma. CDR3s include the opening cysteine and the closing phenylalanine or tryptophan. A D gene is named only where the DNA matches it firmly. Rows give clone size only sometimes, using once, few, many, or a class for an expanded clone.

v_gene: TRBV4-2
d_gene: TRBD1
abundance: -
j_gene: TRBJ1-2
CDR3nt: TGTGCCAGCAGCCAAGATGGGGCAGGGGGCATCTATGGCTACACCTTC
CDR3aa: CASSQDGAGGIYGYTF

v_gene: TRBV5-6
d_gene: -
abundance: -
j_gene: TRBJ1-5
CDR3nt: TGTGCCAGCAGTACCGCCGGGTATCGGCCCCAGCATTTT
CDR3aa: CASSTAGYRPQHF

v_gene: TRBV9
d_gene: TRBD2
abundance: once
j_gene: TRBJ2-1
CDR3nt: TGTGCCAGCAGCGGGGGAGGGGACAATGAGCAGTTCTTC
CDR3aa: CASSGGGDNEQFF

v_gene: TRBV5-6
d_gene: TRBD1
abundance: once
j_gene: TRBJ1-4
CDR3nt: TGTGCCAGCAGCAACCGGGACAGGGGGAATGAAAAACTGTTTTTT
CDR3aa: CASSNRDRGNEKLFF

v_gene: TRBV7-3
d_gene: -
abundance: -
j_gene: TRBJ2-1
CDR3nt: TGTGCCAGCAGCGCGGGGACCTCCTACAATGAGCAGTTCTTC
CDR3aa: CASSAGTSYNEQFF

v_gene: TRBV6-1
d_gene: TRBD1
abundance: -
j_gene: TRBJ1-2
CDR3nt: TGTGCCAGCAGTGGGGGACAGGGATATGGCTACACCTTC
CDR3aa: CASSGGQGYGYTF

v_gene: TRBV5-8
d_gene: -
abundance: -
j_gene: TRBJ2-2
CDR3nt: TGTGCCAGCAGCTTGAACGGCAGAGGCACCGGGGAGCTGTTTTTT
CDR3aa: CASSLNGRGTGELFF

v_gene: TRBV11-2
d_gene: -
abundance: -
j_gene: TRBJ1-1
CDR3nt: TGTGCCAGCAGCACACAGGAGAACACTGAAGCTTTCTTT
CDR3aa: CASSTQENTEAFF

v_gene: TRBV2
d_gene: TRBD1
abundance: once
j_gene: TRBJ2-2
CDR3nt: TGTGCCAGCACCGAAAGGGGGCAGGGGGCGAACACCGGGGAGCTGTTTTTT
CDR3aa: CASTERGQGANTGELFF

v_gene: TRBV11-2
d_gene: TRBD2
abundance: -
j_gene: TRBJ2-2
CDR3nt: TGTGCCAGCAGCTTAGATGGTGCGGGAGGGCCGGACACCGGGGAGCTGTTTTTT
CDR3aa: CASSLDGAGGPDTGELFF

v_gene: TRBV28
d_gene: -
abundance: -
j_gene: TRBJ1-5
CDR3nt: TGTGCCAGCAGCCCGGCCTTGGGCAATCAGCCCCAGCATTTT
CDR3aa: CASSPALGNQPQHF

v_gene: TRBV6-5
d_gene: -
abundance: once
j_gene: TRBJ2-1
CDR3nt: TGTGCCACGTCTGGGACAACAAACAATGAGCAGTTCTTC
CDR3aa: CATSGTTNNEQFF

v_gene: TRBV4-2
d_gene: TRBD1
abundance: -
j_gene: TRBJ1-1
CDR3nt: TGTGCCAGCAGCCAAGAAGGTAACAGGGGTACTGAAGCTTTCTTT
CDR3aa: CASSQEGNRGTEAFF

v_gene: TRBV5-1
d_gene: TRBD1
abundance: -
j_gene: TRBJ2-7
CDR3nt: TGCGCCAGCAGCTTGGGAGGGACAGGTGTCTACGAGCAGTACTTC
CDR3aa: CASSLGGTGVYEQYF

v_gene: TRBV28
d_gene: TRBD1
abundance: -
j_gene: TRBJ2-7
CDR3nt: TGTGCCAGCAGTCACAGGGGTTCCCCCTCCTACGAGCAGTACTTC
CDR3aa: CASSHRGSPSYEQYF

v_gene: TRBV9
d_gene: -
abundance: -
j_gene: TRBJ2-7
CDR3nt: TGTACCAGCAGCGTAGAGGGCATGGAAACCTACGAGCAGTACTTC
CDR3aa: CTSSVEGMETYEQYF

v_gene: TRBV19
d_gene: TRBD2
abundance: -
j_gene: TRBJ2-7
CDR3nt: TGTGCCAGTAGTATCACTAGCGGGACCCCCTACGAGCAGTACTTC
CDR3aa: CASSITSGTPYEQYF

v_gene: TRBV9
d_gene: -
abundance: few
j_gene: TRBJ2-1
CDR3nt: TGTGCCAGCAGCGTAGGGGGGATTGAGCAGTTCTTC
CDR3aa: CASSVGGIEQFF

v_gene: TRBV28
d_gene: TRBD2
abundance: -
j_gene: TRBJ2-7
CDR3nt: TGTGCCAGCAGTCCAGGACTAGAGTCCTACGAGCAGTACTTC
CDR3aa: CASSPGLESYEQYF

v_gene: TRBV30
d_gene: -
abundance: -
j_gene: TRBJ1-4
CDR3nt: TGTGCCTGGGAGGGCCAATCTGAAAAACTGTTTTTT
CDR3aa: CAWEGQSEKLFF

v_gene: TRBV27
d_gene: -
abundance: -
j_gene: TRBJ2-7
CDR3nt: TGTGCCAGCAGTTTAGTGTCCAGAACAGGGTCCAACGAGCAGTACTTC
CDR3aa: CASSLVSRTGSNEQYF

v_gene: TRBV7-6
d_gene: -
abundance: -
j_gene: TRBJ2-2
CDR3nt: TGTGCCAGCAGCTTAGGGATAGGGAGGCGGAGCACCGGGGAGCTGTTTTTT
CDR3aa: CASSLGIGRRSTGELFF

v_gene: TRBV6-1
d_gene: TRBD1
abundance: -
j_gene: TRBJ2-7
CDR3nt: TGTGCCAGCAGCACCGGGACAGGGCAGCCTGGGCACTTC
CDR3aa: CASSTGTGQPGHF

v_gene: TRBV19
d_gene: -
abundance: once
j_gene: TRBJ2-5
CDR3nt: TGTGCCAGTAGCAGGCGGCAAGAGACCCAGTACTTC
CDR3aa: CASSRRQETQYF

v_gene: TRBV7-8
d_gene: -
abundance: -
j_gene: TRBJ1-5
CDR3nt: TGTGCCAGCAGCTTAGTGGGGGATAGCAATCAGCCCCAGCATTTT
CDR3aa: CASSLVGDSNQPQHF

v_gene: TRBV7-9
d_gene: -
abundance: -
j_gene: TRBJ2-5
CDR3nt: TGTGCCAGCAGCTCTACGGTCGGAGGACCAATAAAAGAGACCCAGTACTTC
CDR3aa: CASSSTVGGPIKETQYF

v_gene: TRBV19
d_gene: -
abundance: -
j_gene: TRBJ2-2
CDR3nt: TGTGCCAGTAGTACGCGAACCAGAAACACCGGGGAGCTGTTTTTT
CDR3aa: CASSTRTRNTGELFF

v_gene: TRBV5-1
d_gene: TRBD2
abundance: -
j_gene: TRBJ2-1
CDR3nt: TGCGCCAGCAGCTTCTTGACTAGCGGGAGCTCCTACAATGAGCAGTTCTTC
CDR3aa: CASSFLTSGSSYNEQFF

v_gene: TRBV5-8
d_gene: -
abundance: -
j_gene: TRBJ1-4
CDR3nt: TGTGCCAGCAGCTTAACGATACGGGGGAACGATGAAAAACTGTTTTTT
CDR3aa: CASSLTIRGNDEKLFF

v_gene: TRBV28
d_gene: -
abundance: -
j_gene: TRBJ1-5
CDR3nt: TGTGCCAGCAGTTCTCGACACCGACGGTATCAGCCCCAGCATTTT
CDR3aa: CASSSRHRRYQPQHF

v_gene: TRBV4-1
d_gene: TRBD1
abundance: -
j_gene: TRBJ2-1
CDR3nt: TGCGCCAGCAGCCAGAGACAGGGCAGACCCTACAATGAGCAGTTCTTC
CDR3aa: CASSQRQGRPYNEQFF

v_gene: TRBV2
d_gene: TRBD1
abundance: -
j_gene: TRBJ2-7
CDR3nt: TGTGCCAGCATTAGGGACAGGGGGACCTACGAGCAGTACTTC
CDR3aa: CASIRDRGTYEQYF

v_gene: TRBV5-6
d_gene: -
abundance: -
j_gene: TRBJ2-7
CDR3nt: TGTGCCAGCAGTGGTAGATCCCCGGGACACATCTACGAGCAGTACTTC
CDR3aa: CASSGRSPGHIYEQYF

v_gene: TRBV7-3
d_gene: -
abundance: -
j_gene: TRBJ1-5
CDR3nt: TGTGCCAGCAGCTTCGGTGATCAGCCCCAGCATTTT
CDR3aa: CASSFGDQPQHF

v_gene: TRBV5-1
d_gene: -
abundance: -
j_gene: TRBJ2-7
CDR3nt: TGCGCCAGCAGCTTGAGGGCGGAAGCCTACGAGCAGTACTTC
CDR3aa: CASSLRAEAYEQYF

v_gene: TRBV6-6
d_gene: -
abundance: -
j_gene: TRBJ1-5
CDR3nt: TGTGCCAGCAGTTACTCGAGGGGTAGCAATCAGCCCCAGCATTTT
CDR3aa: CASSYSRGSNQPQHF

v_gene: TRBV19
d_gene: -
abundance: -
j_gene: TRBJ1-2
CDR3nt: TGTGCCAGTAGTTCCCGGGCCATCGCCTACACCTTC
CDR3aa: CASSSRAIAYTF

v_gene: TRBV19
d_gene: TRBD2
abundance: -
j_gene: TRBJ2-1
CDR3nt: TGTGCCAGTACTTCACTAGCGGGAGTTGAGCAGTTCTTC
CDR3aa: CASTSLAGVEQFF

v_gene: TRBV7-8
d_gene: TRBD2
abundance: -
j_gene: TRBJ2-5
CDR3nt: TGTGCCAGCAGCTTAGTCGGGGGGGGAGCGGAGACCCAGTACTTC
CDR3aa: CASSLVGGGAETQYF

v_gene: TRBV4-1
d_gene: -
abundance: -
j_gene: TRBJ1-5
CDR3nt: TGCGCCAGCCAGGGAGGTCAAAATCAGCCCCAGCATTTT
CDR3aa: CASQGGQNQPQHF

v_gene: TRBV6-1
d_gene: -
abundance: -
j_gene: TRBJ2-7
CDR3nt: TGTGCCAGCAGTGTATCAGGGTTTTCGACCGGCGAGCAGTACTTC
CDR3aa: CASSVSGFSTGEQYF

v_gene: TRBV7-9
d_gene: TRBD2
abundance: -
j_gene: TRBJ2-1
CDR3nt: TGTGCCAGCAGCCCAGGGACTAGCGGGAGAAGCGCCTACAATGAGCAGTTCTTC
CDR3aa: CASSPGTSGRSAYNEQFF

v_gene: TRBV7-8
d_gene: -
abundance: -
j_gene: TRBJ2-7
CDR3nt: TGTGCCAGCAGCTTAGCCGGGCTTACCTACGAGCAGTACTTC
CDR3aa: CASSLAGLTYEQYF

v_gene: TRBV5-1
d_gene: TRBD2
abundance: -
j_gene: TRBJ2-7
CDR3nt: TGCGCCAGCAGACGGGGGGTCTACGAGCAGTACTTC
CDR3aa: CASRRGVYEQYF

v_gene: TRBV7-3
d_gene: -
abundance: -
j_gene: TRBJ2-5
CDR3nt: TGTGCCAGCAGCAGGGACAACCAAGAGACCCAGTACTTC
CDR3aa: CASSRDNQETQYF

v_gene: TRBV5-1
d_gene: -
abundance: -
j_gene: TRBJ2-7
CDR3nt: TGCGCCAGCAGCTTGTCCAGCTCCTACGAGCAGTACTTC
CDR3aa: CASSLSSSYEQYF

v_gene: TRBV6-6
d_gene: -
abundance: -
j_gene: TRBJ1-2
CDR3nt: TGTGCCAGCAGTTACTCGTGGGAGAACTATGGCTACACCTTC
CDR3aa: CASSYSWENYGYTF

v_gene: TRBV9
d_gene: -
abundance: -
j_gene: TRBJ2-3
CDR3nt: TGTGCCAGCAGCGCCGGGACCCAAGATACGCAGTATTTT
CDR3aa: CASSAGTQDTQYF

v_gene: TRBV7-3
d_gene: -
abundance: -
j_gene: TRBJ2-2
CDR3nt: TGTGCCAGCAGCTCACGGCGGGTTGTCACCGGGGAGCTGTTTTTT
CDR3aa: CASSSRRVVTGELFF

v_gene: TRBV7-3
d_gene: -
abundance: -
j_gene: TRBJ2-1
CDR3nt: TGTGCCAGCAGCCGGACCGCCAGCTCCTACAATGAGCAGTTCTTC
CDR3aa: CASSRTASSYNEQFF